This TCR beta chain is from a study of T cell responses to AZD1222 COVID-19 vaccine (TCRdb year 2021). About the study as a whole: A total of approximately 240 trial participants underwent TCR sequencing, of whom roughly 210 received two doses of AZD1222 and some 25 received two doses of the MenACWY control vaccine. Trial participants were enrolled into age subgroups of 18-55, 56-69 and 70-plus years, which contained 148, 28 and 57 TCR-sequenced participants, respectively. General study outcomes and caveats: Epitopes outside the regions mutated in the B.1.351 and B.1.1.7 variants were reportedly recognized by nearly half of the unique spike-specific TCRs. Participants were mostly white British, with more females than males. The authors suggested clonal diversity may have been underestimated. The whole spike protein was spanned by vaccine-associated CD4 TCRs, and dominant responses were seen in regions 160-218 and 743-854. The 56-69-year group was small, and its depth increase did not reach significance, likely because of low power. No day 14 peak-response samples were available, so repertoires were characterized only after the peak T cell response. Conclusions about previously exposed vaccinees are limited because only a handful of AZD1222 recipients were SARS-CoV-2 seropositive at baseline. After two AZD1222 doses, spike-specific TCR breadth and depth were significantly higher than at day 0 and than in MenACWY recipients.

The CDR3 regions of human TCRbeta chains were analyzed by immunosequencing. The study's own analysis went as follows. TCRs in the repertoires were compared against a reference library of SARS-CoV-2-specific TCRs that had been generated with the MIRA antigen-specificity platform. Breadth meant the fraction of unique TCRs that were SARS-CoV-2-associated, whereas depth meant the fraction of total T cells that were SARS-CoV-2-associated. Using the MIRA data, each spike-specific TCR was mapped to the spike region that the TCR reacts to and placed in a CD4 or CD8 class. Log10-transformed breadth and depth values were compared by one-way ANOVA with Sidak's multiple comparisons tests. TCRdb re-hosts the immuneACCESS table, in-frame sequences only. Its copies lack some clones; in the studies checked, an unresolved V gene accounts for under half of them, and the cause for the rest is not known. The V and J calls and clone size come from that table; D and trimming were worked out from the DNA. The sample data list around 80,000 clones, and 91% of these were observed just once. The ten biggest clones cover more than 7.5% of the sample.

A note on this clone: No cognate antigen has been identified for it. The sample holds no much larger clone one base away, and base qualities are not on file.

Ends trimmed: V by 8 bases, J by 1 base; bases unmatched to a gene: 3. CDR1 and CDR2, looked up from the germline V gene, are ENHRY and SYGVKD. The CDR3 has 13 amino acids, counting the end cysteine and phenylalanine. CDR3 DNA is the only sequence kept; it has 39 bases, read in frame from the first base. According to the study, the label for this sample's time point signals: about 28 days (+/-7) after the second vaccine dose. AZD1222 recipients whose second dose came at about 4 weeks and those whose second dose came at about 12 weeks were combined into one group, since spike-specific TCR depth and breadth did not differ between the two schedules. Samples from vaccinated people were obtained from the UK trials COV001 and COV002, which included a single-blind randomized controlled phase 2/3 trial of AZD1222 (ChAdOx1 nCoV-19) in healthy adults. Trial participant PBMC samples were collected at day 0 and day 28 after the second dose for TCRbeta chain sequencing.

Rearrangement joined TRBV10-3 to TRBJ1-2; a stretch of 8 junction bases matches TRBD1. The source material was peripheral blood, sampled 28 days after the second AZD1222 dose. The TCR was taken from an adult who received the AZD1222 COVID-19 vaccine. The CDR3 reads CAIAGGSNYGYTF. The DNA sequence is as follows: TGTGCCATCGCAGGGGGCAGTAACTATGGCTACACCTTC.